Listed below are T cell receptor beta chains from one sample, sequenced in a study of T-cell memory formation after mild COVID-19. MiXCR, run by TCRdb on the 5' RACE reads, gives a single entry per CDR3 protein. Among 470,000 or so distinct CDR3 sequences listed, around 20% were seen once. Sequences were obtained from PBMCs or a T cell subset sorted from them (not recorded which). The source of these receptors is an adult woman who had mild COVID-19 (a few samples of this study predate the infection). Cell type and time point are not known. Both conserved end residues are part of each CDR3. The D gene is left open where the match is weak. Not every row has a clone size; where given, it reads once, few, many or a size class.

V gene: TRBV19
D gene: TRBD1
clone size: .
J gene: TRBJ1-1
CDR3 protein: CASSIGHRDSLNTEAFF
CDR3 DNA: TGTGCCAGTAGTATAGGACACCGGGACAGCCTTAACACTGAAGCTTTCTTT

V gene: TRBV2
D gene: .
clone size: .
J gene: TRBJ1-5
CDR3 protein: CASSGSVVWLAQHF
CDR3 DNA: TGTGCCAGCAGCGGTTCTGTCGTCTGGTTAGCCCAGCATTTT

V gene: TRBV27
D gene: TRBD2
clone size: many
J gene: TRBJ2-7
CDR3 protein: CASSQIAGGPYEQYF
CDR3 DNA: TGTGCCAGCAGCCAAATAGCGGGGGGGCCTTACGAGCAGTACTTC

V gene: TRBV6-5
D gene: .
clone size: few
J gene: TRBJ2-7
CDR3 protein: CASRALNSYEQYF
CDR3 DNA: TGTGCCAGCAGGGCTCTGAACTCCTACGAGCAGTACTTC

V gene: TRBV9
D gene: .
clone size: .
J gene: TRBJ2-2
CDR3 protein: CASSVYSVPGELFF
CDR3 DNA: TGTGCCAGCAGCGTATACAGTGTACCCGGGGAGCTGTTTTTT

V gene: TRBV20-1
D gene: TRBD1
clone size: few
J gene: TRBJ2-7
CDR3 protein: CSARVADRSSYEQYF
CDR3 DNA: TGCAGTGCTAGGGTTGCGGACAGGAGCTCCTACGAGCAGTACTTC

V gene: TRBV5-1
D gene: TRBD2
clone size: many
J gene: TRBJ2-1
CDR3 protein: CASSLAGGYMYEQFF
CDR3 DNA: TGCGCCAGCAGCTTGGCGGGGGGGTATATGTATGAGCAGTTCTTC

V gene: TRBV6-5
D gene: .
clone size: few
J gene: TRBJ1-1
CDR3 protein: CASSPRFGNEAFF
CDR3 DNA: TGTGCCAGCAGCCCGCGATTTGGGAATGAAGCTTTCTTT

V gene: TRBV20-1
D gene: .
clone size: .
J gene: TRBJ2-7
CDR3 protein: CSARDRGALTGRQYF
CDR3 DNA: TGCAGTGCTAGAGATCGAGGGGCGCTGACTGGGCGGCAGTACTTC

V gene: TRBV4-1
D gene: TRBD2
clone size: few
J gene: TRBJ2-7
CDR3 protein: CASSQWGGIYEQYF
CDR3 DNA: TGCGCCAGCAGCCAATGGGGGGGGATCTACGAGCAGTACTTC

V gene: TRBV20-1
D gene: .
clone size: few
J gene: TRBJ1-1
CDR3 protein: CSARRGTTEAFF
CDR3 DNA: TGCAGTGCTCGCCGGGGGACCACTGAAGCTTTCTTT

V gene: TRBV7-9
D gene: .
clone size: few
J gene: TRBJ2-5
CDR3 protein: CASSPLWRNQETQYF
CDR3 DNA: TGTGCCAGCAGCCCCCTTTGGCGGAACCAAGAGACCCAGTACTTC

V gene: TRBV7-2
D gene: TRBD1
clone size: few
J gene: TRBJ1-2
CDR3 protein: CASSLGIAQGARYGYTF
CDR3 DNA: TGTGCCAGCAGCTTAGGGATCGCCCAGGGGGCGCGGTATGGCTACACCTTC

V gene: TRBV19
D gene: .
clone size: .
J gene: TRBJ2-7
CDR3 protein: CASTAGQSSYEQYF
CDR3 DNA: TGTGCCAGTACGGCAGGGCAATCCTCCTACGAGCAGTACTTC

V gene: TRBV5-1
D gene: TRBD1
clone size: .
J gene: TRBJ2-2
CDR3 protein: CASSSPRGQGATGELFF
CDR3 DNA: TGCGCCAGCAGCTCGCCAAGGGGACAGGGGGCGACCGGGGAGCTGTTTTTT

V gene: TRBV29-1
D gene: .
clone size: .
J gene: TRBJ2-1
CDR3 protein: CRAEGLDNEQFF
CDR3 DNA: TGCAGAGCCGAGGGGCTAGACAATGAGCAGTTCTTC

V gene: TRBV5-1
D gene: .
clone size: few
J gene: TRBJ2-7
CDR3 protein: CASSLVSGYHEQYF
CDR3 DNA: TGCGCCAGCAGCTTGGTTTCAGGGTACCACGAGCAGTACTTC

V gene: TRBV24-1
D gene: .
clone size: few
J gene: TRBJ1-2
CDR3 protein: CATSDFDRSYGYTF
CDR3 DNA: TGTGCCACCAGTGATTTCGACAGGAGCTATGGCTACACCTTC

V gene: TRBV5-1
D gene: .
clone size: .
J gene: TRBJ2-7
CDR3 protein: CASRWGGADEQYF
CDR3 DNA: TGCGCCAGCAGATGGGGTGGGGCTGACGAGCAGTACTTC

V gene: TRBV6-5
D gene: .
clone size: few
J gene: TRBJ1-5
CDR3 protein: CASSYSGRFNQPQHF
CDR3 DNA: TGTGCCAGCAGTTACTCGGGCAGATTCAATCAGCCCCAGCATTTT

V gene: TRBV27
D gene: TRBD1
clone size: .
J gene: TRBJ1-5
CDR3 protein: CASSLRPPGQGNQPQHF
CDR3 DNA: TGTGCCAGCAGTTTAAGGCCCCCGGGACAGGGGAATCAGCCCCAGCATTTT

V gene: TRBV4-1
D gene: TRBD2
clone size: .
J gene: TRBJ2-7
CDR3 protein: CASSQDFLAGGVYEQYF
CDR3 DNA: TGCGCCAGCAGCCAAGACTTCCTAGCGGGGGGGGTCTACGAGCAGTACTTC

V gene: TRBV14
D gene: .
clone size: .
J gene: TRBJ2-3
CDR3 protein: CASSHTGIPTDTQYF
CDR3 DNA: TGTGCCAGCAGCCATACAGGGATCCCCACAGATACGCAGTATTTT

V gene: TRBV7-9
D gene: .
clone size: .
J gene: TRBJ2-7
CDR3 protein: CASSSAAGRRNYEQYF
CDR3 DNA: TGTGCCAGCAGCTCTGCTGCTGGCAGGAGAAATTACGAGCAGTACTTC

V gene: TRBV5-6
D gene: TRBD1
clone size: few
J gene: TRBJ1-1
CDR3 protein: CASSHRGQVSTEAFF
CDR3 DNA: TGTGCCAGCAGCCACAGGGGGCAGGTTAGCACTGAAGCTTTCTTT

V gene: TRBV6-5
D gene: TRBD2
clone size: .
J gene: TRBJ2-3
CDR3 protein: CASRSSGRLTQYF
CDR3 DNA: TGTGCCAGCAGATCTAGCGGGAGACTTACGCAGTATTTT

V gene: TRBV6-2/TRBV6-3
D gene: .
clone size: many
J gene: TRBJ1-2
CDR3 protein: CASSYDGNYGYTF
CDR3 DNA: TGTGCCAGCAGTTACGACGGGAACTATGGCTACACCTTC

V gene: TRBV19
D gene: TRBD1
clone size: .
J gene: TRBJ1-1
CDR3 protein: CASSPTPRVGGETEAFF
CDR3 DNA: TGTGCCAGTAGTCCAACCCCCCGGGTAGGGGGCGAGACTGAAGCTTTCTTT

V gene: TRBV9
D gene: .
clone size: few
J gene: TRBJ1-2
CDR3 protein: CASRSTNYGYTF
CDR3 DNA: TGTGCCAGCAGGAGTACAAACTATGGCTACACCTTC

V gene: TRBV30
D gene: .
clone size: .
J gene: TRBJ1-2
CDR3 protein: CAWSASGTPLRNGYTF
CDR3 DNA: TGTGCCTGGAGTGCCTCCGGGACACCCCTCAGGAATGGCTACACCTTC

V gene: TRBV4-2
D gene: TRBD2
clone size: many
J gene: TRBJ2-5
CDR3 protein: CASSQEERGEETQYF
CDR3 DNA: TGTGCCAGCAGCCAAGAGGAGCGGGGAGAAGAGACCCAGTACTTC

V gene: TRBV24-1
D gene: TRBD1
clone size: .
J gene: TRBJ2-1
CDR3 protein: CATAPPDRNYNEQFF
CDR3 DNA: TGTGCCACCGCCCCTCCGGACAGGAACTACAATGAGCAGTTCTTC

V gene: TRBV14
D gene: .
clone size: .
J gene: TRBJ2-1
CDR3 protein: CASSQLATYNEQFF
CDR3 DNA: TGTGCCAGCAGCCAACTAGCGACCTACAATGAGCAGTTCTTC

V gene: TRBV20-1
D gene: .
clone size: .
J gene: TRBJ1-1
CDR3 protein: CSAGQGPVLF
CDR3 DNA: TGCAGTGCTGGCCAAGGTCCGGTTTTGTTT

V gene: TRBV12-3/TRBV12-4
D gene: .
clone size: few
J gene: TRBJ2-2
CDR3 protein: CASVGRANTGELFF
CDR3 DNA: TGTGCCAGCGTAGGGCGCGCGAACACCGGGGAGCTGTTTTTT

V gene: TRBV7-9
D gene: TRBD1
clone size: .
J gene: TRBJ2-5
CDR3 protein: CASSAPQGEEETQYF
CDR3 DNA: TGTGCCAGCAGCGCGCCACAGGGGGAGGAAGAGACCCAGTACTTC

V gene: TRBV12-3/TRBV12-4
D gene: TRBD2
clone size: .
J gene: TRBJ2-5
CDR3 protein: CASSWTSGRQETQYF
CDR3 DNA: TGTGCCAGCAGTTGGACTAGCGGGAGGCAAGAGACCCAGTACTTC

V gene: TRBV6-5
D gene: .
clone size: .
J gene: TRBJ2-1
CDR3 protein: CASSYSEGGRRNEQFF
CDR3 DNA: TGTGCCAGCAGTTACTCAGAGGGAGGTAGGCGCAATGAGCAGTTCTTC

V gene: TRBV9
D gene: TRBD2
clone size: few
J gene: TRBJ2-2
CDR3 protein: CASSAKTSGGGELFF
CDR3 DNA: TGTGCCAGCAGCGCGAAGACTAGCGGGGGCGGGGAGCTGTTTTTT

V gene: TRBV18
D gene: .
clone size: .
J gene: TRBJ1-4
CDR3 protein: CASSPRESRGEKLFF
CDR3 DNA: TGTGCCAGCTCACCAAGGGAGAGCCGAGGGGAAAAACTGTTTTTT

V gene: TRBV4-1
D gene: .
clone size: .
J gene: TRBJ2-1
CDR3 protein: CASSQGEGVNEQFF
CDR3 DNA: TGCGCCAGCAGCCAAGGGGAAGGCGTGAATGAGCAGTTCTTC

V gene: TRBV5-1
D gene: .
clone size: few
J gene: TRBJ2-1
CDR3 protein: CASNDLTTNEQFF
CDR3 DNA: TGCGCCAGCAACGACCTAACGACCAATGAGCAGTTCTTC

V gene: TRBV24-1
D gene: TRBD2
clone size: .
J gene: TRBJ2-5
CDR3 protein: CATSDSLAGGLYF
CDR3 DNA: TGTGCCACCAGTGATTCACTAGCGGGAGGTCTGTACTTC

V gene: TRBV28
D gene: .
clone size: .
J gene: TRBJ1-1
CDR3 protein: CATYRMNTEAFF
CDR3 DNA: TGTGCCACCTACAGAATGAACACTGAAGCTTTCTTT

V gene: TRBV5-6
D gene: .
clone size: .
J gene: TRBJ2-7
CDR3 protein: CASSQIQLAYEQYF
CDR3 DNA: TGTGCCAGCAGCCAGATCCAGCTAGCCTACGAGCAGTACTTC

V gene: TRBV4-1
D gene: .
clone size: few
J gene: TRBJ2-7
CDR3 protein: CASSQDGQEQYF
CDR3 DNA: TGCGCCAGCAGCCAAGATGGGCAAGAGCAGTACTTC

V gene: TRBV20-1
D gene: .
clone size: .
J gene: TRBJ2-7
CDR3 protein: CSASGQSYEQYF
CDR3 DNA: TGCAGTGCTAGCGGGCAGTCCTACGAGCAGTACTTC

V gene: TRBV12-3/TRBV12-4
D gene: TRBD2
clone size: .
J gene: TRBJ2-3
CDR3 protein: CASKTSGRADTQYF
CDR3 DNA: TGTGCCAGCAAAACTAGCGGGAGGGCAGATACGCAGTATTTT

V gene: TRBV3-1
D gene: .
clone size: .
J gene: TRBJ2-1
CDR3 protein: CASSHRGISNEQFF
CDR3 DNA: TGTGCCAGCAGCCATCGTGGGATCTCCAATGAGCAGTTCTTC

V gene: TRBV27
D gene: .
clone size: .
J gene: TRBJ1-6
CDR3 protein: CASGDQGTYNSPLHF
CDR3 DNA: TGTGCCAGCGGGGACCAGGGGACCTATAATTCACCCCTCCACTTT

V gene: TRBV7-9
D gene: TRBD2
clone size: .
J gene: TRBJ2-1
CDR3 protein: CASSLVSGTHNEQFF
CDR3 DNA: TGTGCCAGCAGCTTAGTTAGCGGGACCCACAATGAGCAGTTCTTC

V gene: TRBV20-1
D gene: .
clone size: few
J gene: TRBJ2-5
CDR3 protein: CSARGKRTLQETQYF
CDR3 DNA: TGCAGTGCTAGAGGGAAGCGGACCCTACAAGAGACCCAGTACTTC

V gene: TRBV5-1
D gene: .
clone size: .
J gene: TRBJ2-5
CDR3 protein: CASSSADSRETQYF
CDR3 DNA: TGCGCCAGCAGCTCGGCGGACAGCCGGGAGACCCAGTACTTC

V gene: TRBV5-1
D gene: TRBD1
clone size: many
J gene: TRBJ1-4
CDR3 protein: CASSRDSTNEKLFF
CDR3 DNA: TGCGCCAGCAGTAGGGACAGCACTAATGAAAAACTGTTTTTT

V gene: TRBV7-9
D gene: .
clone size: few
J gene: TRBJ2-3
CDR3 protein: CASSGAADTQYF
CDR3 DNA: TGTGCCAGCAGCGGGGCGGCAGATACGCAGTATTTT

V gene: TRBV7-3
D gene: .
clone size: .
J gene: TRBJ2-1
CDR3 protein: CASSFRPETYNEQFF
CDR3 DNA: TGTGCCAGCAGCTTTAGGCCCGAAACCTACAATGAGCAGTTCTTC

V gene: TRBV6-2/TRBV6-3
D gene: .
clone size: few
J gene: TRBJ2-7
CDR3 protein: CASTPGPLHEQYF
CDR3 DNA: TGTGCCAGCACCCCGGGACCGCTCCACGAGCAGTACTTC

V gene: TRBV15
D gene: .
clone size: few
J gene: TRBJ2-2
CDR3 protein: CATSAGTPGELFF
CDR3 DNA: TGTGCCACCAGCGCCGGGACTCCCGGGGAGCTGTTTTTT

V gene: TRBV27
D gene: .
clone size: .
J gene: TRBJ1-2
CDR3 protein: CASSPYPGVGGGYTF
CDR3 DNA: TGTGCCAGCAGTCCCTATCCTGGGGTTGGCGGTGGCTACACCTTC